This T cell receptor (beta chain) is drawn from a study of cytomegalovirus exposure and HLA in healthy donors (dated 2017 in TCRdb). Looking at the study overall: In an earlier analysis of fewer than 750 of the donors, 276 Gb of sequence data and 120 million or so unique TCR beta sequences from 150 million to 200 million T cells were reported. An early release covering roughly 580 HLA-typed donors comprised approximately 290 gigabases of sequencing data and around 80 million unique TCR sequences. Among the roughly 390 genotyped donors, around 81% belonged to the genetic ancestry cluster associated with self-reported Caucasian donors. The aim of the study was to test whether cataloging public T cell receptors could identify signatures of past pathogen exposure. The study used immunosequencing to profile the T cell repertoires of 666 subjects and linked those repertoires to cytomegalovirus serostatus. Besides the first cohort of about 730 subjects, a separate validation cohort made up of over a hundred different subjects was used. High-throughput TCR immunosequencing, statistical association of individual TCRs with disease status, and machine learning were combined to predict cytomegalovirus infection status. To study patterns of TCR occurrence, a later analysis re-analyzed previously published TCR beta repertoires from 650 to 750 donors and added high-resolution HLA genotyping. Rather than drawing on any new phenotypic data, the later analysis identified candidate immune exposures from TCR beta sequences and the way those sequences occurred across donors. In an earlier analysis of a few hundred of the donors, high-throughput TCR beta sequencing was used to judge whether each TCR beta V gene segment behaved as functional or pseudogenic. Donor age, sex, ethnicity and CMV serostatus were collected together with the repertoire data. Genome-wide SNP genotypes for about three fifths of the roughly 700 donors were used in a later genetic analysis, which treated that subset as a discovery cohort. All discovery cohort repertoires had been generated on a single sequencing platform. Class I and class II HLA loci were covered by the typing at four-digit resolution. Typing coverage varied by locus: about 629-630 donors for A, B, C, DRB1 and DQB1; approximately 500 for DQA1; 600 to 610 for DPA1; some 470 for DPB1. Because of strong linkage in the cohort, 4 to 6 DR-DQ haplotypes were treated as single units for association and clustering. Among 300 to 500 genotyped donors of the cohort, an average of around 250,000 unique TCR beta nucleotide sequences was sequenced per donor, of which 15% to 20% were non-productive. Here is what the overall study found, with its caveats: Only TCR beta chains were sequenced in this cohort, and the absence of alpha or paired-chain data limited detectable features. Linkage disequilibrium might explain the correlated functional status among segregating V segments, but an unknown experimental factor could not be ruled out. Immune exposure information for the cohort was limited to CMV serostatus. Most TCR sequences were seen in very few donors, while some public TCRs were found in many individuals. Assigning TCR associations to individual alleles was difficult when HLA alleles, especially DR and DQ, strongly co-occurred. The presence/absence analyses assumed that sequencing depth was roughly uniform across donors, and that assumption may not be true. The authors suggested that the approach could potentially be extended to other disease states and immunological phenotypes. A later analysis associated approximately 17,000 TCR beta sequences with specific HLA alleles at a false discovery rate of 0.05. In a later analysis, most CMV-associated TCR beta chains were found to appear HLA-restricted, with HLA associations seemingly driven largely by CMV exposure. A later analysis reported that several top co-occurrence clusters appeared linked to parvovirus B19, influenza, CMV and Epstein-Barr virus. The study listed approximately 150 TCR beta chains as associated with cytomegalovirus. In vitro tests confirmed that a few of the cytomegalovirus-associated TCR beta chains recognize cytomegalovirus antigens. Because HLA typing was missing for some donors at each locus, association tests included only the typed subset. In a later analysis, HLA-associated TCR beta chains showed more clonal expansion and lower generation probabilities than non-associated chains that were equally common. A cluster of highly shared sequence variants was judged likely to be a technical artifact of the sequencing pipeline. An earlier analysis of 587 of the donors showed that most TCR beta V segments appeared in productive rearrangements either about 90% or about 30% of the time, which broadly matched IMGT annotations. The earlier analysis of some 560 of the donors excluded some 16 rarely observed V segments, including chromosome 9 orphons, because counts were too low. Compared with the approximately 670-donor mean, donors in an Asian-associated ancestry cluster had fewer N-insertions in productive TCRs, according to a later genetic analysis. V-gene and J-gene trimming of TCR beta chains was associated with a missense DCLRE1C variant in a later genetic analysis, and the association was replicated in an independent cohort. A further reported finding was that TCR beta sequences accurately predicted the HLA-A and HLA-B alleles for most subjects in the first cohort. The classifier was reported to diagnose cytomegalovirus status with high specificity and sensitivity in both the original and validation cohorts. A later analysis found that TCR association rates varied across HLA loci, with DRB1 alleles showing the most associated TCRs and HLA-C alleles the fewest.

With respect to this clone: What this receptor recognizes is not known. It has no much larger one-base neighbor in the sample; base qualities were not kept. Within the sample, other DNA sequences also encode this same CDR3.

The cohort consisted of some 670 healthy bone marrow donors. At the time of sampling, all cohort members were nominally healthy, though unrecorded immune exposures were likely present. The donor tested CMV seropositive, placing the donor among the approximately 290 seropositive members of the cohort. A peripheral blood sample was provided by each donor, and peripheral blood mononuclear cells were used for TCR beta sequencing. The Qiagen DNeasy Blood Extraction Kit was used to extract genomic DNA from the blood cell samples. Library preparation was by the immunoSEQ multiplex PCR assay. The multiplex PCR relied on a mix of 60 forward primers for TCR Vbeta segments and 13 reverse primers for TCR Jbeta segments. The CDR3 region of rearranged TCR beta genes was amplified from genomic DNA by a multiplex PCR assay. Amplified TCR beta libraries were sequenced as 87-base-pair reads on the Illumina HiSeq System. The authors processed their data as follows. A later analysis counted tens of millions of unique TCR beta chains across the 550 to 750 repertoires, and 9 million to 14 million of these chains were shared by at least two donors. Raw reads were error-corrected and collapsed into unique sequences by a nearest-neighbor algorithm in which closely related sequences were merged to remove PCR and sequencing errors. To assign V, D and J gene segments, CDR3 sequences were aligned to IMGT reference sequences. Each retained sequence needed at least a six-nucleotide match to both a V gene segment and a J gene segment. Rearrangements were classified as productive when the CDR3 lacked stop codons and remained in frame with V and J, and all other rearrangements were classified as non-productive. Following IMGT convention, CDR3 was defined as the stretch from the second conserved V-encoded cysteine up to the conserved J-encoded phenylalanine. The earlier analysis of 500 to 600 of the donors excluded sequences that lacked an unambiguous match to a single V gene segment. In an earlier analysis of roughly 600 of the donors, a V segment was called functional when productive rearrangements were above 56.7%, and segregating when the standard deviation between donors exceeded 5%. To diagnose cytomegalovirus status from the catalog of TCR beta chain sequences, a statistical classification framework was built. In a later analysis, TCR nucleotide sequences were compared against IMGT/GENE-DB human TR gene sequences so that V and J genes could be assigned. Using the TCRdist pipeline, a later analysis assigned CDR3 sequences along with most-parsimonious VDJ recombination scenarios. A later analysis defined each TCR beta chain by its CDR3 amino acid sequence plus V-gene family, and excluded reads lacking a unique V-gene family. A later analysis removed 500 to 600 highly shared, low-generation-probability nucleotide sequences to deal with suspected cross-contamination and a sequencing artifact. A later analysis calculated a clonal expansion index for each public chain from normalized within-repertoire ranks of inferred template counts. In a later analysis, generation probabilities were computed using a VDJ recombination model fitted to out-of-frame rearrangements, and the results were checked against IGoR. Hypergeometric tests were used in a later analysis to score TCR-TCR, TCR-HLA and TCR-CMV co-occurrence, with a repertoire-size bias correction applied to the TCR pairs. In a later analysis, false discovery rates were estimated by permuting HLA or CMV assignments 20 times. In a later analysis, co-occurring TCRs were grouped using DBSCAN, with TCRdist sequence similarity added in when clustering inside HLA-allele-positive subsets. Co-occurrence clustering excluded repertoires with fewer than 30,000 or more than 120,000 public chains, plus five with anomalous nucleotide sharing. TCRdb's version of the immuneACCESS table is confined to in-frame rearrangements and falls short of the full clone set. An unresolved V gene accounts for under half of the shortfall where checked; the remainder is of unknown origin. Clonal size and the V and J genes are those of that table, whereas D and trimming came from the DNA. Present in this sample are 150,000 to 200,000 clones, 75% of which were seen just once. The ten largest clonotypes hold about 7.7% of the sample.

Specimen: PBMCs. This sequence was found in a woman in her 40s in good health and CMV-seropositive.

The nucleotide sequence is TGTGCCAGCAGAACAGGGGGTGGCGGCTACACCTTC. Its translation reads: CASRTGGGGYTF. The chain employs TRBV2 and TRBJ1-2, with TRBD1 matching 8 junction bases. CDR1 and CDR2 are drawn from the germline V gene: SNHLY, FYNNEI. From its cysteine to its phenylalanine, the CDR3 spans 12 amino acids. CDR3 DNA only is kept here, 36 bases in frame from base 1. Unmatched junction bases come to 5, with V trimmed by 6 bases and J by 8 bases.